This is a list of T cell receptor beta chains from one sample in a study of cytomegalovirus exposure and HLA in healthy donors. TCRdb keeps only in-frame clones here, not all; method: immunoSEQ multiplex PCR. The sample contains 150,000 to 200,000 clones, around four fifths of which appear only once. The specimen sequenced was PBMCs. The receptor source for this set is a woman aged 25 to 45 in good health and CMV-seropositive. Both conserved end residues are part of each CDR3. The D gene is left open where the match is weak.

TRBJ2-7,-,TRBV5-1,CASSLAGTTTYEQYF
TRBJ2-7,-,TRBV11-2,CASSLDSSWLENYEQYF
TRBJ2-3,-,TRBV11-2,CASSLDSRGRDTQYF
TRBJ2-7,TRBD1,TRBV6-1,CASCLTGNYEQYF
TRBJ1-1,TRBD1,TRBV4-1,CASSQDFRGYNTEAFF
TRBJ2-1,TRBD1,TRBV19,CASNSGQGFYNEQFF
TRBJ1-5,TRBD1,TRBV2,CASIQGASNQPQHF
TRBJ1-2,TRBD1,TRBV6-5,CASSYTGEGYTF
TRBJ1-2,TRBD1,TRBV2,CASSFLLTGRGGYTF
TRBJ1-1,-,TRBV7-6,CASSLQEGGTEAFF
TRBJ2-1,-,TRBV23-1,CASSQSLGKGNEQFF
TRBJ2-7,TRBD1,TRBV27,CASRTTGATGYEQYF
TRBJ2-1,-,TRBV5-1,CASSLAGKPHSSYNEQFF
TRBJ2-3,-,TRBV4-3,CASSQEGAGQTTQYF
TRBJ2-7,-,TRBV29-1,CSVAITGSYEQYF
TRBJ2-1,-,TRBV2,CASSPLANQFF
TRBJ2-3,TRBD1,TRBV5-6,CASSSPGQGTDTQYF
TRBJ1-1,-,TRBV6-1,CASSSRGTEAFF
TRBJ2-3,TRBD2,TRBV11-2,CASSLGLAGEVYTQYF
TRBJ1-4,TRBD1,TRBV2,CASGRGIIPTNEKLFF
TRBJ1-4,TRBD1,TRBV27,CASSPGQGVREKLFF
TRBJ2-3,TRBD1,TRBV6-4,CASSDGTGGTDTQYF
TRBJ2-7,-,TRBV19,CASKEGATSYEQYF
TRBJ1-2,-,TRBV6-5,CASSPSTANYGYTF
TRBJ2-7,-,TRBV11-3,CASSGRGGIGGEQYF
TRBJ2-7,TRBD2,TRBV19,CASRTSGSEQYF
TRBJ2-7,-,TRBV18,CASSPLREDEQYF
TRBJ2-1,TRBD1,TRBV27,CASSLSSPTGTSYNEQFF
TRBJ1-5,TRBD1,TRBV6-5,CASSGDRTNQPQHF
TRBJ2-7,TRBD1,TRBV9,CASSAAGTGGEQYF
TRBJ2-3,TRBD2,TRBV29-1,CSVEGYKLTSGRLDTQYF
TRBJ1-3,-,TRBV29-1,CSVAYGARSGNTIYF
TRBJ2-5,-,TRBV6-1,CASSEGAGVRDQYF
TRBJ2-1,TRBD2,TRBV7-2,CASSLRTSGLTMSMFF
TRBJ2-5,TRBD2,TRBV9,CASSVVPSGGETQYF
TRBJ2-7,TRBD2,TRBV5-1,CASSDPSGKHEQYF
TRBJ1-1,-,TRBV10-3,CAMAAAGASTEAFF
TRBJ1-4,-,TRBV7-8,CASSLQGATNEKLFF
TRBJ2-1,TRBD2,TRBV2,CASRVFGGASDNEQFF
TRBJ2-7,TRBD2,TRBV7-2,CASSLGTSGRTLSYEQYF
TRBJ2-1,TRBD2,TRBV27,CASSPSAGESGNEQFF
TRBJ1-1,TRBD1,TRBV19,CASKGAVMNTEAFF
TRBJ1-2,TRBD1,TRBV11-3,CASSPGQHYGYTF
TRBJ2-1,TRBD2,TRBV5-4,CASSLGTSGSRNEQFF
TRBJ2-1,-,TRBV9,CASSVIRSGTSNNEQFF
TRBJ2-5,TRBD2,TRBV10-2,CASSGTSGRETQYF
TRBJ1-1,-,TRBV25-1,CASSESTTPNTEAFF
TRBJ2-5,-,TRBV7-6,CAFAGLETQYF
TRBJ1-1,-,TRBV5-5,CASSHGQTNTEAFF
TRBJ2-3,-,TRBV2,CASSAGSTQYF
TRBJ1-6,TRBD1,TRBV29-1,CSVRAGGNSPLHF
-,-,TRBV6-5,CASKTGLTYEQYF
TRBJ2-1,TRBD2,TRBV7-3,CASSSKSGSSYNEQFF
TRBJ2-3,-,TRBV19,CAAGWGTRDTQYF
TRBJ2-1,-,TRBV30,CAWSALNEQFF
TRBJ1-1,-,TRBV5-1,CASSLLGGRLNTEAFF